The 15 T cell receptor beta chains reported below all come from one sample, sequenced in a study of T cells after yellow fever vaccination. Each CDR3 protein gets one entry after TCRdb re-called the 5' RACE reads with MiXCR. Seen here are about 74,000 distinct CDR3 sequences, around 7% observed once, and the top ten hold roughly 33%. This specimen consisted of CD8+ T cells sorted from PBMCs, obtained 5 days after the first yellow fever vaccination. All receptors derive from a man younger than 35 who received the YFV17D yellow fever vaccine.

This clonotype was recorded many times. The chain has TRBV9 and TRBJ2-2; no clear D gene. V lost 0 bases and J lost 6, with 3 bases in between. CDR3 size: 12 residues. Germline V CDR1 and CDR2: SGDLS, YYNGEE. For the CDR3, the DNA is TGTGCCAGCAGCGTAGTGGCCGGGGAGCTGTTTTTT. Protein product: CASSVVAGELFF.

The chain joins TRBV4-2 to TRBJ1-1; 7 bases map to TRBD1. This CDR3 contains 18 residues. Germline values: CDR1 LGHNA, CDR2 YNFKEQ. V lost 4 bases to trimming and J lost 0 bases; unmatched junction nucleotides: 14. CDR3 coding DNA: TGTGCCAGCAGCCCTTCTCAACCGGGACAGTTTATGAACACTGAAGCTTTCTTT. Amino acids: CASSPSQPGQFMNTEAFF.

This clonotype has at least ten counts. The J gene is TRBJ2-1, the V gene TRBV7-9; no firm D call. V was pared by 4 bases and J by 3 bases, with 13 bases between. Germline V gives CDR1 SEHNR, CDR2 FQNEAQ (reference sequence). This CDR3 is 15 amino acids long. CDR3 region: CASSSPVYLYNEQFF. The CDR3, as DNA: TGTGCCAGCAGCTCCCCCGTCTACCTCTACAATGAGCAGTTCTTC. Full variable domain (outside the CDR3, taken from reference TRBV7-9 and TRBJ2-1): DTGVSQNPRHKITKRGQNVTFRCDPISEHNRLYWYRQTLGQGPEFLTYFQNEAQLEKSRLLSDRFSAERPKGSFSTLEIQRTEQGDSAMYLCASSSPVYLYNEQFFGPGTRLTVL.

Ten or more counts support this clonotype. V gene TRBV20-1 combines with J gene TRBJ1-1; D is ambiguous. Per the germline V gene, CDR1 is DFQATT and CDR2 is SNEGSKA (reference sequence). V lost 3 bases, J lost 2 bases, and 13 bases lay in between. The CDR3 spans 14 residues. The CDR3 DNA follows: TGCAGTGCTAGGGAGACCGGGCTAAACACTGAAGCTTTCTTT. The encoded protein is CSARETGLNTEAFF.

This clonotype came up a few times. The CDR3 region is CSAGQGAGEQYF. The CDR3 region has the DNA TGCAGTGCCGGACAGGGGGCTGGGGAGCAGTACTTC. The J gene is TRBJ2-7, the V gene TRBV20-1; TRBD1 aligns across 11 bases. This CDR3 spans 12 amino acids. Germline V gene lookup returns CDR1 DFQATT and CDR2 SNEGSKA (reference sequence). V was pared by 6 bases and J by 7 bases, with 5 bases of the junction left unmatched.

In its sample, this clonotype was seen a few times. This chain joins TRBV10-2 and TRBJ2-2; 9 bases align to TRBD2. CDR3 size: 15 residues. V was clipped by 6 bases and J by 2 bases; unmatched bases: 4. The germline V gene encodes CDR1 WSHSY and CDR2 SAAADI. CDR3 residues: CASRATSGNTGELFF. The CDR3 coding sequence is TGCGCCAGCAGGGCGACTAGCGGTAACACCGGGGAGCTGTTTTTT.

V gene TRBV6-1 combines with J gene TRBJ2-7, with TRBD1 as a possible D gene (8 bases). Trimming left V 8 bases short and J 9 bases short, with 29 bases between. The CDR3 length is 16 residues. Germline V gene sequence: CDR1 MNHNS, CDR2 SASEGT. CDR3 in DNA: TGTGCCAGCCGGACAGGGACTACGGCCCTCGAGGGTGGGCAGTACGTC. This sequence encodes CASRTGTTALEGGQYV.

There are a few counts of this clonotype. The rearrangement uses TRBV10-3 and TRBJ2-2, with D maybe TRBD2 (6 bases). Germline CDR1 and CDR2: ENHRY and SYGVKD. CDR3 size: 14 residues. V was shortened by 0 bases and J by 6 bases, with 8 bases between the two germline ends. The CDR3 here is CAISESGGAGELFF. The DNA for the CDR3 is TGTGCCATCAGTGAGTCGGGCGGGGCCGGGGAGCTGTTTTTT.

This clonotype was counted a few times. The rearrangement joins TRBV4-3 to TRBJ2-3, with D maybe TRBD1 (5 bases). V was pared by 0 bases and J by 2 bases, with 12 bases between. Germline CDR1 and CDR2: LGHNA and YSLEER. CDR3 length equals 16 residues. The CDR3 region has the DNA TGCGCCAGCAGCCAAGACCCAGGGCCCATCACAGATACGCAGTATTTT. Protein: CASSQDPGPITDTQYF.

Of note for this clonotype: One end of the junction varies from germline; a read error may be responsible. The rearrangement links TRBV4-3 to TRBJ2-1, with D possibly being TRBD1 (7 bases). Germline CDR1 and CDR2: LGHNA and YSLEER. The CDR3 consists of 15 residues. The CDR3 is CASSIGTAGFPKHFF. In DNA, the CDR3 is TGCGCCAGCAGCATAGGGACAGCGGGCTTTCCTAAGCACTTCTTC.

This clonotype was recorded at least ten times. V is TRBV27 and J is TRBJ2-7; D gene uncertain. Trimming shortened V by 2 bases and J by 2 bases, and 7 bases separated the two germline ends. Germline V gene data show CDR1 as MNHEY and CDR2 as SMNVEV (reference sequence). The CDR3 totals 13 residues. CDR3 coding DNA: TGTGCCAGCAGTTTAAGGCAAACCTACGAGCAGTACTTC. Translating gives CASSLRQTYEQYF.

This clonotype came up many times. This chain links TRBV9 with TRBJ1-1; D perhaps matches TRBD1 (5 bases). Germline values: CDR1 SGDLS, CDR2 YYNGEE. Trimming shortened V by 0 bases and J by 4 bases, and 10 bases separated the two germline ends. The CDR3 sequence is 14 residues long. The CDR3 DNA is TGTGCCAGCAGCGTAGTCGGGGGAGGCACTGAAGCTTTCTTT. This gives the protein CASSVVGGGTEAFF.

The CDR3 DNA follows: TGTGCCAGCAGTTCCGGGCTAAAAGAGACCCAGTACTTC. It specifies CASSSGLKETQYF. This chain connects TRBV27 to TRBJ2-5; no reliable D call. The CDR3 loop spans 13 amino acids. The V gene lost 4 bases and the J gene lost 3 bases, with 9 bases spanning the gap. Germline V gene data show CDR1 as MNHEY and CDR2 as SMNVEV (reference sequence).

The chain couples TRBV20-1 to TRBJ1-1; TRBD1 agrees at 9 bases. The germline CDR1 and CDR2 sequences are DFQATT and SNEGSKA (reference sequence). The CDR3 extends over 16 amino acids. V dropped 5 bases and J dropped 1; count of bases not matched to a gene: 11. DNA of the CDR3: TGCAGTGCTCTTCCGGGACAGGGTGAGTGGAACACTGAAGCTTTCTTT. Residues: CSALPGQGEWNTEAFF.

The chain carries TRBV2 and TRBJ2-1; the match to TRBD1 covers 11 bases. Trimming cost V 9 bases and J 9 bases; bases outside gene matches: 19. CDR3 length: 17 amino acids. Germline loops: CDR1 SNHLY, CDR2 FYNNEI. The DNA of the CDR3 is TGTGCCAGAAACTCCTGGAGGGGGACAGGGGGACTCGGTGAGCAGTTCTTC. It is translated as CARNSWRGTGGLGEQFF.